This T cell receptor beta chain was identified in a study of T cells after posttransplantation cyclophosphamide. A remark on this clone: This sample includes further DNA sequences coding for the same CDR3.

Assay: immunoSEQ multiplex PCR; the TCRdb copy retains only in-frame clones and omits some. The repertoire holds 4,000 or so clones, with around 63% as singletons. The CDR3 sequence is 15 residues long. V was pared by 7 bases and J by 2 bases, with 10 bases of the junction left unmatched. The germline V gene has CDR1 SGDLS and CDR2 YYNGEE. Cyclophosphamide on days +3 and +4 followed busulfan-fludarabine conditioning and a marrow graft. The gene calls are TRBV9 and TRBJ2-7; 9 bases fit TRBD1. The sample consisted of CD8+ T cells sorted from PBMCs, taken around 1,100 days after allogeneic stem cell transplant with posttransplant cyclophosphamide. The receptor was isolated from a female patient aged 40-50 years who received an allogeneic stem cell transplant from a related donor, was CMV-positive, and had no GVHD. Some of the T cells might come from the graft donor. This chain's CDR3 is CASFFGQGTAYEQYF. The CDR3 coding sequence is TGTGCCAGCTTCTTCGGACAGGGGACGGCCTACGAGCAGTACTTC.